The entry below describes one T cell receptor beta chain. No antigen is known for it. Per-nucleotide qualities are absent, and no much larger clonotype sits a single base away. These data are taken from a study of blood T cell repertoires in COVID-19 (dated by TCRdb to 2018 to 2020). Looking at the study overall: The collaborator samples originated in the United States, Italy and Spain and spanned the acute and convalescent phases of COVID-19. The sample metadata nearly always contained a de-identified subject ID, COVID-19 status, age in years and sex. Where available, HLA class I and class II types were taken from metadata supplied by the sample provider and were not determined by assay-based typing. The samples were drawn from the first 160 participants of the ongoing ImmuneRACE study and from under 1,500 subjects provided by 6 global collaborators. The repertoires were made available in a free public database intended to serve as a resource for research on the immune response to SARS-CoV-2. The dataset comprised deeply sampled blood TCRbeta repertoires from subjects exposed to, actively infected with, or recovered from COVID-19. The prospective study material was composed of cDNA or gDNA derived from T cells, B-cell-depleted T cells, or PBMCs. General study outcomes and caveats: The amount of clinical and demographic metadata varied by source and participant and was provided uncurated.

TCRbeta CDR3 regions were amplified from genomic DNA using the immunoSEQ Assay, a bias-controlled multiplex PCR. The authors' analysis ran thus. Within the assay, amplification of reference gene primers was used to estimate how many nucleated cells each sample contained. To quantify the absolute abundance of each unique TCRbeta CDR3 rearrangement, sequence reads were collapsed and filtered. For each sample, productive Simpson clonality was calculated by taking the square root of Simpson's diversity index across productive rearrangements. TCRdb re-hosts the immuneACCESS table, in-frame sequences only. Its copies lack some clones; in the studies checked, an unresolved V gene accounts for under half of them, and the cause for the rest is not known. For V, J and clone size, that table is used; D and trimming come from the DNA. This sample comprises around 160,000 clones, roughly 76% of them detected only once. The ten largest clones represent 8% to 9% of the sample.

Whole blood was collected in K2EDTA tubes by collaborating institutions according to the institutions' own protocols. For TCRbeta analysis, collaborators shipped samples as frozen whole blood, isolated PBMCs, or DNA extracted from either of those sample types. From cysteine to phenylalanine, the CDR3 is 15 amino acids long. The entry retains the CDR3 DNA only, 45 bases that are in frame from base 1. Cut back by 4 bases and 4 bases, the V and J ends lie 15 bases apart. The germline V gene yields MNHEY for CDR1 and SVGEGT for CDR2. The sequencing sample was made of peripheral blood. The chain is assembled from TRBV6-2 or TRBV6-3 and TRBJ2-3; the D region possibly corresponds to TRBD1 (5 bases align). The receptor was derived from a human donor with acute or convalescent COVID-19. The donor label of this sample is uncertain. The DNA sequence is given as TGTGCCAGCAGTTCCCTTAGCCTAGGGGCAGATACGCAGTATTTT. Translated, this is CASSSLSLGADTQYF.